This T cell receptor (beta chain) was sequenced in a study of blood T cell repertoires in COVID-19 (dated by TCRdb to 2019 to 2021). Broadly, across the study: Collaborator samples came from the United States, Italy and Spain and covered acute and convalescent phases of COVID-19. Samples were obtained from the ongoing ImmuneRACE study (first 160 participants) and from over 1,000 subjects provided by 6 global collaborators. Nearly every sample came with metadata listing a de-identified subject ID, COVID-19 status, age in years and sex. Where HLA class I and class II types were available, the types were taken from metadata supplied by the sample provider, not from assay-based typing. The material from the prospective study consisted of cDNA or gDNA derived from T cells, B-cell-depleted T cells, or PBMCs. The repertoires were released in a freely available public database meant as a resource for research on the immune response to SARS-CoV-2. The dataset comprised deeply sampled blood TCRbeta repertoires from subjects exposed to, actively infected with, or recovered from COVID-19. Study-wide conclusions, independent of this receptor: Clinical and demographic metadata were provided uncurated, with the amount varying by source and participant.

Whole blood was collected in K2EDTA tubes by collaborating institutions according to the institutions' own protocols. For TCRbeta analysis, collaborators shipped samples in one of three forms: frozen whole blood, isolated PBMCs, or DNA extracted from either of those sample types. Comments on this clone: Its recognized antigen is unknown. No base quality values were provided; no much bigger clone lies one nucleotide off.

TCRbeta CDR3 regions were amplified from genomic DNA by means of the immunoSEQ Assay, a bias-controlled multiplex PCR. The paper's processing steps were these. Within the assay, amplification of reference gene primers was used to estimate how many nucleated cells each sample contained. To quantify the absolute abundance of each unique TCRbeta CDR3 rearrangement, sequence reads were collapsed and filtered. For each sample, productive Simpson clonality was calculated by taking the square root of Simpson's diversity index across productive rearrangements. TCRdb retrieved this table from immuneACCESS and kept in-frame rearrangements only. Not all clones are present; in checked studies, unresolved V genes account for under half, and no reason is known for the remainder. V and J calls and clone size are those listed in that table; D and trimming were worked out from the DNA. The sample data list approximately 190,000 clones, and more than 85% of these were observed just once. The ten largest make up 2% to 2.5% of the sample.

Material for sequencing was peripheral blood. This sequence originates from a man aged 65 to 79 with active or convalescent COVID-19.

The nucleotide sequence reads TGTGCCAGCAGTTTACGGGATGGCTACACCTTC. Translated, it gives CASSLRDGYTF. The chain links TRBV28 with TRBJ1-2; too little of a D gene remains to name it. Its CDR3 holds 11 amino acids, cysteine through phenylalanine. The kept DNA is CDR3 alone, 33 bases in frame from the first base. CDR1 and CDR2 (MDHEN, SYDVKM) derive from the germline V gene. Relative to germline, V is 2 bases shorter and J is 6 bases shorter, with 4 bases between their ends.